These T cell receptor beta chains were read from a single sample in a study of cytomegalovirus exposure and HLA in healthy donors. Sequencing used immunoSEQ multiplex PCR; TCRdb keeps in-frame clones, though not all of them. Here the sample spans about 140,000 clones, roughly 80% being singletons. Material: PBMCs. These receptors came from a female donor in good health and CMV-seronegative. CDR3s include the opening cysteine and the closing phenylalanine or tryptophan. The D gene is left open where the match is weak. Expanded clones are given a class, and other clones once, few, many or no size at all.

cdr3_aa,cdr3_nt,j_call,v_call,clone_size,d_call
CASSEMRTGGTYEQYF,TGTGCCAGCAGTGAAATGCGTACAGGGGGGACCTACGAGCAGTACTTC,TRBJ2-7,TRBV6-1,NA,TRBD1
CAWATGETQYF,TGTGCCTGGGCGACAGGGGAGACCCAGTACTTC,TRBJ2-5,TRBV30,NA,TRBD1
CAWSLGQGPSGANVLTF,TGTGCCTGGTCCCTGGGACAGGGACCTTCTGGGGCCAACGTCCTGACTTTC,TRBJ2-6,TRBV30,NA,TRBD1
CAINKRQGLINEQFF,TGTGCCATCAATAAGCGCCAGGGGCTAATCAATGAGCAGTTCTTC,TRBJ2-1,TRBV10-3,NA,NA
CASSLGTSGYEQYF,TGCGCCAGCAGCCTCGGGACTAGCGGCTACGAGCAGTACTTC,TRBJ2-7,TRBV4-1,NA,TRBD2
CASGLQGRPQYF,TGTGCTAGTGGTCTCCAGGGGAGACCCCAGTACTTC,TRBJ2-5,TRBV12-5,NA,NA
CASSSDRANEQFF,TGTGCCAGCAGCTCGGACAGGGCGAATGAGCAGTTCTTC,TRBJ2-1,TRBV5-4,NA,TRBD1
CATSREDRVPWQFF,TGTGCCACCAGCAGAGAAGACAGGGTGCCGTGGCAGTTCTTC,TRBJ2-1,TRBV15,NA,TRBD1
CSVEGTISDTQYF,TGCAGCGTTGAGGGGACTATCTCAGATACGCAGTATTTT,TRBJ2-3,TRBV29-1,NA,TRBD2
CASSLHPGQGNYGYTF,TGTGCCAGCAGCCTACACCCCGGACAGGGGAACTATGGCTACACCTTC,TRBJ1-2,TRBV28,NA,TRBD1
CASSLVGKTYEQYF,TGTGCCAGCAGCTTGGTCGGGAAGACCTACGAGCAGTACTTC,TRBJ2-7,TRBV5-4,NA,NA
CATSRELVSSYEQYF,TGTGCCACCAGCAGAGAGCTAGTTAGCTCCTACGAGCAGTACTTC,TRBJ2-7,TRBV15,NA,NA
CAWSDQGAEAFF,TGTGCCTGGAGTGATCAGGGCGCTGAAGCTTTCTTT,TRBJ1-1,TRBV30,NA,NA
CASSLTSGPSADTQYF,TGTGCCAGCAGCTTGACTAGCGGTCCTTCGGCAGATACGCAGTATTTT,TRBJ2-3,TRBV7-9,NA,TRBD2
CASSETGTGEYNEQFF,TGTGCCAGCAGTGAAACCGGGACAGGGGAATACAATGAGCAGTTCTTC,TRBJ2-1,TRBV6-1,NA,TRBD1
CASSPRDYNEQFF,TGTGCCAGCAGCCCCAGGGACTACAATGAGCAGTTCTTC,TRBJ2-1,TRBV7-8,NA,NA
CDWSAGSGDTQYF,TGTGACTGGAGCGCCGGATCAGGAGATACGCAGTATTTT,TRBJ2-3,TRBV30,once,NA
CASSPWGHRNTGELFF,TGTGCCAGCAGCCCGTGGGGACACCGGAACACCGGGGAGCTGTTTTTT,TRBJ2-2,TRBV7-7,NA,NA
CASTTGGFGVQTQYF,TGTGCCAGCACCACAGGGGGCTTCGGGGTCCAGACCCAGTACTTC,TRBJ2-5,TRBV6-5,once,TRBD1
CASTNGKGVYEQYF,TGTGCCAGCACAAACGGGAAAGGCGTCTACGAGCAGTACTTC,TRBJ2-7,TRBV28,NA,NA
CASSLGDRPSYEQYF,TGTGCCAGCAGTTTAGGGGACAGGCCTTCCTACGAGCAGTACTTC,TRBJ2-7,TRBV27,NA,TRBD1
CAWSEQGVSEAFF,TGTGCCTGGAGTGAACAGGGGGTATCTGAAGCTTTCTTT,TRBJ1-1,TRBV30,NA,TRBD1
CASSQTGTGENTEAFF,TGCGCCAGCAGTCAGACCGGGACAGGGGAGAACACTGAAGCTTTCTTT,TRBJ1-1,TRBV23-1,NA,TRBD1
CASSSGLGTDEQYF,TGTGCCAGCAGCTCCGGACTAGGGACTGACGAGCAGTACTTC,TRBJ2-7,TRBV7-9,few,TRBD2
CASSLASGYTF,TGTGCCAGCAGCTTGGCCTCTGGCTACACCTTC,TRBJ1-2,TRBV5-6,NA,NA
CASRTAVGTVNTEAFF,TGTGCCAGCAGGACGGCAGTAGGGACAGTGAACACTGAAGCTTTCTTT,TRBJ1-1,TRBV2,NA,TRBD1
CASSLAAAGGNQPQHF,TGTGCCAGCAGCTTAGCAGCGGCAGGGGGAAATCAGCCCCAGCATTTT,TRBJ1-5,TRBV7-9,NA,TRBD1
CASSLLQETQYF,TGTGCCAGCAGCCTTCTTCAAGAGACCCAGTACTTC,TRBJ2-5,TRBV9,NA,NA
CASSEFGSLPNEKLFF,TGTGCCAGCAGTGAATTTGGGAGCCTCCCCAATGAAAAACTGTTTTTT,TRBJ1-4,TRBV25-1,NA,NA
CASSVSGSNTGELFF,TGTGCCAGCAGCGTAAGCGGGAGCAACACCGGGGAGCTGTTTTTT,TRBJ2-2,TRBV9,NA,TRBD2
CASSVGQATGELFF,TGTGCCAGCAGCGTAGGGCAGGCCACCGGGGAGCTGTTTTTT,TRBJ2-2,TRBV9,NA,NA
CASSLRGLGDTQYF,TGTGCCAGCAGTTTAAGGGGTCTAGGAGATACGCAGTATTTT,TRBJ2-3,TRBV27,NA,NA
CASSLPGQENTEAFF,TGTGCCAGCAGCCTTCCCGGACAGGAGAACACTGAAGCTTTCTTT,TRBJ1-1,TRBV11-2,NA,TRBD1
CASSMARGRGELFF,TGTGCCAGTAGTATGGCCCGTGGGCGCGGGGAGCTGTTTTTT,TRBJ2-2,TRBV19,NA,NA
CSVESGELNYGYTF,TGCAGCGTTGAAAGTGGAGAACTCAACTATGGCTACACCTTC,TRBJ1-2,TRBV29-1,NA,NA
CASQTWDTQYF,TGCGCCAGCCAAACTTGGGATACGCAGTATTTT,TRBJ2-3,TRBV5-1,NA,NA
CSVAAGGPQGYGYTF,TGCAGCGTTGCGGCAGGGGGGCCCCAGGGCTATGGCTACACCTTC,TRBJ1-2,TRBV29-1,NA,TRBD1
CASSYLQGNTEAFF,TGTGCCAGCAGTTATCTTCAGGGGAACACTGAAGCTTTCTTT,TRBJ1-1,TRBV6-5,NA,NA
CASSINRVGEKLFF,TGTGCCAGCAGTATAAACAGGGTGGGGGAAAAACTGTTTTTT,TRBJ1-4,TRBV27,NA,NA
CASSLINYEQYF,TGTGCCAGCAGCTTAATCAACTACGAGCAGTACTTC,TRBJ2-7,TRBV7-9,NA,NA
CASSESGSSYNEQFF,TGTGCCAGCAGTGAATCGGGGAGCTCCTACAATGAGCAGTTCTTC,TRBJ2-1,TRBV25-1,NA,NA